The 32 T cell receptor beta chains presented below share a single source sample, sequenced in a study of T cell responses to AZD1222 COVID-19 vaccine (dated by TCRdb to about 2021). This sample's time point label indicates: baseline before first vaccination. The protocol used for the library was the immunoSEQ multiplex PCR assay. This is the immuneACCESS table as TCRdb keeps it, with only in-frame sequences that have V and J called. A part of the clones is gone; compared with another copy, unresolved V genes explain less than half, and the rest is unexplained. A total of about 99,000 clones appear in this sample, 70% to 90% of them only once. Of the sample, around a sixth is held by the ten largest clones. Material: peripheral blood, obtained on day 0 of AZD1222 vaccination. The receptors derive from an adult in good health.

The CDR3: CASSLRGNNEQFF. The DNA for the CDR3 is TGTGCCAGCAGTTTAAGGGGTAACAATGAGCAGTTCTTC. The V call is TRBV27, the J call TRBJ2-1; D perhaps matches TRBD1 (5 bases). This CDR3 contains 13 residues. The V end was cut by 2 bases, the J end by 5 bases, with 7 bases between. Looked up from germline, CDR1 is MNHEY and CDR2 is SMNVEV (reference sequence).

This chain joins TRBV30 and TRBJ1-1; D perhaps matches TRBD1 (6 bases). V lost 2 bases to trimming and J lost 4 bases, with 14 bases between them. CDR3 length equals 14 residues. Per germline, CDR1 GTSNPN and CDR2 SVGIG (reference sequence). The CDR3 nucleotides read TGTGCCTGGAGTAGGGGGGGAGGGAGCACTGAAGCTTTCTTT. Protein sequence: CAWSRGGGSTEAFF. Together with reference TRBV30 and TRBJ1-1, the CDR3 gives the full variable domain: SQTIHQWPATLVQPVGSPLSLECTVEGTSNPNLYWYRQAAGRGLQLLFYSVGIGQISSEVPQNLSASRPQDRQFILSSKKLLLSDSGFYLCAWSRGGGSTEAFFGQGTRLTVV.

The chain is built from TRBV5-1 and TRBJ2-7, with TRBD1 matching 9 bases. The trim removed 2 bases at V and 6 bases at J, leaving 9 bases unmatched. The length of the CDR3 is 15 residues. Germline lookup yields CDR1 SGHRS and CDR2 YFSETQ. The CDR3 region has the DNA TGCGCCAGCAGCTTAAACCCGGGACAGGGTTCCGAGCAGTACTTC. Translation gives CASSLNPGQGSEQYF.

J is TRBJ1-1 and V is TRBV7-6; D call uncertain. V lost 3 bases and J 1 base, leaving 18 bases between the germline ends. Per the germline V gene, CDR1 is SGHVS and CDR2 is FNYEAQ. This CDR3 is built from 17 residues. The CDR3 DNA follows: TGTGCCAGCAGCTTCTCCATACCACATAATCAGAACACTGAAGCTTTCTTT. Residues: CASSFSIPHNQNTEAFF.

The chain carries TRBV27 and TRBJ1-1; D is undetermined. V lost 0 bases to trimming and J lost 4 bases, with 12 bases between them. The CDR3 is 15 residues long. Germline V gives CDR1 MNHEY, CDR2 SMNVEV (reference sequence). The CDR3, as DNA: TGTGCCAGCAGTTTATCAGGGAAGGATGGCACTGAAGCTTTCTTT. Protein: CASSLSGKDGTEAFF.

This clone appeared once. The chain has TRBV19 and TRBJ1-6; maybe TRBD1 (5 bases). This CDR3 comprises 16 residues. The germline V and J ends were trimmed by 2 bases and 10 bases, with 18 bases remaining between them. CDR1 LNHDA and CDR2 SQIVND come from the germline V gene (reference sequence). DNA for the CDR3: TGTGCCAGTAGTATATATGGGGGTGGGGATCGATCACCCCTCCACTTT. Translated: CASSIYGGGDRSPLHF.

This clone has only one observation. The chain joins TRBV9 to TRBJ2-3; 9 positions agree with TRBD2. Germline V lookup: CDR1 SGDLS, CDR2 YYNGEE. This CDR3 region has 18 residues. Germline trimming cut 0 bases from V and 3 bases from J; bases unmatched to any gene: 11. The CDR3 loop is CASSVGAGGPVRTDTQYF. CDR3 DNA: TGTGCCAGCAGCGTAGGTGCGGGGGGGCCGGTGCGTACAGATACGCAGTATTTT.

Details on this clone: At one boundary the junction diverges from the germline segment, which might be a read error. The chain employs TRBV7-7 and TRBJ2-5; TRBD1 matches 10 bases. Germline-derived CDR1 and CDR2 are SSHAT and FNYEAQ (reference sequence). The CDR3 is made up of 16 amino acids. In DNA, the CDR3 is TGTGCTAGCAGCTTAGCCGACAGGGGGCGTGGGGAGACCCAGTACTTC. Translated: CASSLADRGRGETQYF.

The chain couples TRBV28 to TRBJ2-3; D gene ambiguous. The CDR3 is 13 amino acids. V gave up 1 base and J gave up 5 bases, with 7 bases separating them. The germline gives CDR1 MDHEN, CDR2 SYDVKM. The CDR3 coding sequence is TGTGCCAGCAGTTTATCCAGACTAGATACGCAGTATTTT. It translates to CASSLSRLDTQYF.

V usage is TRBV5-1 and J usage is TRBJ1-5; a weak D match, TRBD1 (6 bases). Germline CDR1 reads SGHRS; CDR2 reads YFSETQ. Trimming took off 4 bases at V and 5 bases at J, with 19 bases between the two ends. The length of the CDR3 is 16 residues. The CDR3 nucleotides read TGCGCCAGCAGCCCGGACATTGGGGGGCTCGATCAGCCCCAGCATTTT. Encoded protein: CASSPDIGGLDQPQHF.

V is TRBV29-1 and J is TRBJ2-7; 9 bases are a match to TRBD1. Germline CDR1 SQVTM, CDR2 ANQGSEA. This CDR3 spans 11 amino acids. V lost 6 bases, J lost 12 bases, and 9 bases stayed unmatched. The CDR3 DNA reads TGCAGCGTATCCGACAGGGGGAGCGCGTACTTC. Protein product: CSVSDRGSAYF.

V is TRBV24-1 and J is TRBJ1-1; D is perhaps TRBD1 (6 bases). With 6 bases removed from V and 3 bases from J, the gap between germline ends came to 13 bases. This CDR3 has 14 residues. Germline values: CDR1 KGHDR, CDR2 SFDVKD. CDR3 amino acids: CATSQGGAYTEAFF. The CDR3 DNA is TGTGCCACCAGTCAAGGGGGGGCATACACTGAAGCTTTCTTT.

V is TRBV18 and J is TRBJ2-5, with TRBD1 matching 8 bases. The CDR3 extends over 16 amino acids. Germline V gene lookup returns CDR1 KGHSH and CDR2 LQKENI. J was trimmed by 1 base and V by 5 bases; bases with no gene match: 9. For the CDR3, the DNA is TGTGCCAGCTCAGTTACAATCGGGACAGGCCAAGAGACCCAGTACTTC. It codes for CASSVTIGTGQETQYF.

This clone was observed once. This chain uses TRBV7-9 with TRBJ1-2; possibly TRBD1 for D (5 bases). CDR1 SEHNR and CDR2 FQNEAQ come from the germline V gene (reference sequence). With 3 bases removed from V and 7 bases from J, the gap between germline ends came to 12 bases. The CDR3 loop spans 13 amino acids. The CDR3, as DNA: TGTGCCAGCAGCTTGAGAGACAGCGGTGGCTACACCTTC. The encoded protein is CASSLRDSGGYTF.

The V and J genes are TRBV5-1 and TRBJ2-1; tentative D call: TRBD1 (5 bases). The CDR3 contains 15 residues. The V end was cut by 5 bases, the J end by 3 bases, with 15 bases between. Germline CDR1 SGHRS, CDR2 YFSETQ. The CDR3 spells CASRGQGNSYNEQFF. Here the CDR3 DNA reads TGCGCCAGCAGAGGGCAGGGCAACAGCTACAATGAGCAGTTCTTC.

The rearrangement links TRBV7-9 to TRBJ1-2; 9 bases are a match to TRBD1. This CDR3 region has 15 residues. Looked up from germline, CDR1 is SEHNR and CDR2 is FQNEAQ (reference sequence). J was trimmed by 2 bases and V by 3 bases; bases with no gene match: 4. CDR3: CASSLGQGSNYGYTF. CDR3 coding DNA: TGTGCCAGCAGCTTGGGACAGGGATCGAACTATGGCTACACCTTC.

This CDR3 is CASRISLGSYEQYF. For the CDR3, the DNA is TGTGCCAGCAGAATCTCCCTCGGGTCCTACGAGCAGTACTTC. The rearrangement uses TRBV6-5 and TRBJ2-7; no definite D call. CDR1 is MNHEY, CDR2 SVGAGI, per germline. With 6 bases removed from V and 1 base from J, the gap between germline ends came to 13 bases. There are 14 residues in the CDR3.

V gene TRBV2 combines with J gene TRBJ2-1; perhaps TRBD1 as D (5 bases). Germline loops: CDR1 SNHLY, CDR2 FYNNEI. This CDR3 is built from 16 residues. Trimming stripped 2 bases from V and 7 bases from J, with 18 bases between. CDR3 in DNA: TGTGCCAGCAGTGAAAAGTGGCCAGGGATTGGAAATGAGCAGTTCTTC. Its protein is CASSEKWPGIGNEQFF.

V usage is TRBV5-6 and J usage is TRBJ2-2; D is tentatively TRBD1 or TRBD2 (6 bases each). Trimming took 2 bases from V and 5 from J, leaving 13 bases between them. The germline V gene encodes CDR1 SGHDT and CDR2 YYEEEE. The CDR3 loop spans 15 amino acids. The CDR3 region has the DNA TGTGCCAGCAGCTTAGGGGGGTCCAGAACCGGGGAGCTGTTTTTT. Residues: CASSLGGSRTGELFF.

The genes are TRBV5-1 and TRBJ1-2; D uncertain. CDR1 and CDR2 (germline): SGHRS, YFSETQ. This CDR3 region has 14 residues. Trimming took off 4 bases at V and 2 bases at J, with 12 bases between the two ends. The CDR3 sequence: CASSDLAKNYGYTF. CDR3 bases: TGCGCCAGCAGCGATTTGGCGAAGAACTATGGCTACACCTTC.

This chain connects TRBV7-9 to TRBJ2-2, with a possible D match to TRBD1 (6 bases). The CDR3 totals 13 residues. V gave up 3 bases and J gave up 8 bases, with 10 bases separating them. CDR1 is SEHNR and CDR2 is FQNEAQ in the germline V gene (reference sequence). The CDR3 DNA sequence: TGTGCCAGCAGCTTTACAGGGTTTGGGGAGCTGTTTTTT. This translates into CASSFTGFGELFF. The full variable domain, its missing parts supplied by reference TRBV7-9 and TRBJ2-2, is DTGVSQNPRHKITKRGQNVTFRCDPISEHNRLYWYRQTLGQGPEFLTYFQNEAQLEKSRLLSDRFSAERPKGSFSTLEIQRTEQGDSAMYLCASSFTGFGELFFGEGSRLTVL.

This chain joins TRBV7-3 and TRBJ1-1; perhaps TRBD1 as D (6 bases). Trimming shortened V by 5 bases and J by 3 bases, and 13 bases separated the two germline ends. Germline-derived CDR1 and CDR2 are SGHTA and FQGTGA. CDR3 length: 14 amino acids. The CDR3 bases are TGTGCCAGCAGCCCCCAGGGGCTGGACACTGAAGCTTTCTTT. Translating it yields CASSPQGLDTEAFF. The whole variable domain, filled in from reference TRBV7-3 and TRBJ1-1, reads GAGVSQTPSNKVTEKGKYVELRCDPISGHTALYWYRQSLGQGPEFLIYFQGTGAADDSGLPNDRFFAVRPEGSVSTLKIQRTERGDSAVYLCASSPQGLDTEAFFGQGTRLTVV.

V is TRBV20-1 and J is TRBJ1-2; D is ambiguous. This CDR3 contains 13 residues. Trimming stripped 3 bases from V and 0 bases from J, with 8 bases between. Germline loops: CDR1 DFQATT, CDR2 SNEGSKA (reference sequence). The CDR3 nucleotides read TGCAGTGCTAGTAGAGAGTCTAACTATGGCTACACCTTC. Amino acids: CSASRESNYGYTF.

This clone has only one observation. This rearrangement joins TRBV5-1 to TRBJ1-2, with TRBD1 matching 8 bases. Germline V CDR1 and CDR2: SGHRS, YFSETQ. With V trimmed by 4 bases and J by 4 bases, 12 bases remained unmatched. CDR3 length: 16 residues. The CDR3 sequence is CASSNTPATGGYGYTF. For the CDR3, the DNA is TGCGCCAGCAGCAACACCCCGGCCACAGGGGGCTATGGCTACACCTTC.

In its sample, this clone was seen once. The chain uses TRBV5-1 and TRBJ1-2, with D possibly being TRBD1 (5 bases). CDR1 and CDR2 from the germline V gene are SGHRS and YFSETQ. The ends were cut back, 2 bases at V and 7 bases at J, with 15 bases in the middle. The CDR3 length is 14 residues. CDR3 DNA: TGCGCCAGCAGCTTCCGGGGGGAGGAAGGTGGCTACACCTTC. As protein: CASSFRGEEGGYTF.

The chain carries TRBV6-1 and TRBJ1-5, with unresolved D. Looked up from germline, CDR1 is MNHNS and CDR2 is SASEGT. The CDR3 has 13 residues. Between the trimmed V and J ends, which lost 1 base and 6 bases, there was a span of 7 bases. The CDR3 protein is CASSEGISQPQHF. In DNA, the CDR3 is TGTGCCAGCAGTGAAGGCATCAGTCAGCCCCAGCATTTT.

This chain connects TRBV4-1 to TRBJ1-2; D call uncertain. The ends were cut back, 1 base at V and 7 bases at J, with 28 bases in the middle. The germline gives CDR1 MGHRA, CDR2 YSYEKL. The CDR3 contains 19 residues. The CDR3 DNA sequence: TGCGCCAGCAGCCAAGGGAAGAGGGCAGCCTCCGGCAATTTCGGTGGCTACACCTTC. It specifies CASSQGKRAASGNFGGYTF.

The rearrangement joins TRBV7-2 to TRBJ2-1, with TRBD2 matching 13 bases. Looked up from germline, CDR1 is SGHTA and CDR2 is FQGNSA. Germline trimming cut 3 bases from V and 10 bases from J; bases unmatched to any gene: 0. The CDR3 spans 13 residues. CDR3 DNA: TGTGCCAGCAGCTTGGGACTAGCGGGGGAGCAGTTCTTC. This codes for CASSLGLAGEQFF.

J is TRBJ2-7 and V is TRBV18; tentatively, D is TRBD1 (6 bases). In germline, CDR1 is KGHSH, CDR2 LQKENI. The CDR3 loop spans 15 amino acids. The ends were cut back, 0 bases at V and 4 bases at J, with 13 bases in the middle. For the CDR3, the DNA is TGTGCCAGCTCACCACCGATGGGGGCGCGGTACGAGCAGTACTTC. Protein product: CASSPPMGARYEQYF.

This clone was counted a single time. The rearrangement uses TRBV5-4 and TRBJ2-5; TRBD1 aligns across 7 bases. The CDR3 is made up of 17 amino acids. Germline CDR1 SGHNT, CDR2 YYREEE (reference sequence). With 4 bases clipped from V and 5 bases from J, the junction kept 17 bases outside the gene matches. Here the CDR3 DNA reads TGTGCCAGCAGCCAAAAAGCAACCGGGACAGTGGGTGAGACCCAGTACTTC. The encoded protein is CASSQKATGTVGETQYF.

This chain links TRBV24-1 with TRBJ2-2; the D gene could be TRBD1 or TRBD2 (5 bases each). V was pared by 3 bases and J by 10 bases, with 11 bases between. The CDR3 is 13 residues long. Germline V lookup: CDR1 KGHDR, CDR2 SFDVKD. The CDR3 bases are TGTGCCACCAGTGATGAGGGGATCGAGGAGCTGTTTTTT. This translates into CATSDEGIEELFF.

The chain recombines TRBV9 with TRBJ2-2; 10 nucleotides align to TRBD1. After removal of 4 bases from V and 6 bases from J, the junction contained 9 bases not matched to a gene. The CDR3 is 16 residues long. The germline V gene has CDR1 SGDLS and CDR2 YYNGEE. CDR3 sequence: CASSPRWTGGSGELFF. Written as DNA, the CDR3 is TGTGCCAGCAGCCCCCGGTGGACAGGGGGATCCGGGGAGCTGTTTTTT.